The present T cell receptor beta chain was sequenced within a study of cytomegalovirus exposure and HLA in healthy donors (dated by TCRdb to 2016 to 2017). As for the study more broadly: According to an earlier analysis of a few hundred of the donors, about 179 million T cells yielded 117 million unique TCR beta sequences and 276 Gb of sequence data. Roughly 300 gigabases of sequencing data and roughly 90 million unique TCR sequences were included in an early release covering 550 to 650 HLA-typed donors. Among the roughly 400 genotyped donors, around 81% belonged to the genetic ancestry cluster associated with self-reported Caucasian donors. The study aimed to test whether signatures of past pathogen exposure could be identified by cataloging public T cell receptors. The T cell repertoires of 550 to 850 subjects were profiled by immunosequencing and related to cytomegalovirus serostatus. Besides the first cohort of 500 to 700 subjects, a separate validation cohort made up of 120 different subjects was used. The study combined high-throughput TCR immunosequencing, statistical association of individual TCRs with disease status, and machine learning to predict cytomegalovirus infection status. In a later analysis, previously published TCR beta repertoires from 670 or so donors were re-analyzed and high-resolution HLA genotyping was added so that TCR occurrence patterns could be studied. Rather than drawing on any new phenotypic data, the later analysis identified candidate immune exposures from TCR beta sequences and the way those sequences occurred across donors. To decide whether each TCR beta V gene segment behaved as functional or pseudogenic, an earlier analysis of 587 of the donors relied on high-throughput TCR beta sequencing. Donor age, sex, ethnicity and CMV serostatus were compiled alongside the repertoire data. In a later genetic analysis, genome-wide SNP genotypes for about 55% of the roughly 670 donors were used, and that subset was treated as a discovery cohort. All discovery cohort repertoires had been generated using a single sequencing platform. HLA typing covered class I and class II loci at four-digit resolution. Typing coverage differed by locus: A, B, C, DRB1 and DQB1 were typed in roughly 629-640 donors, DQA1 in approximately 520, DPA1 in around 600, and DPB1 in 400 to 480. Roughly 5 DR-DQ haplotypes were handled as single units for association and clustering, since linkage in the cohort was strong. Among around 400 genotyped donors of the cohort, an average of roughly 230,000 unique TCR beta nucleotide sequences was sequenced per donor, of which about 19% were non-productive. General conclusions and limits of the study: A further reported finding was that TCR beta sequences accurately predicted the HLA-A and HLA-B alleles for most subjects in the first cohort. A group of highly shared sequence variants was considered likely to be a technical artifact of the sequencing pipeline. The 87-base-pair reads could not distinguish some IMGT-functional V segments, including TRBV6-2 and TRBV6-3, so those segments were excluded. Most TCR sequences were seen in very few donors, while some public TCRs were found in many individuals. The cohort was sequenced for TCR beta chains only, and without alpha or paired-chain data the features that could be detected were limited. In the study, some 160 TCR beta chains were listed as associated with cytomegalovirus. V-gene and J-gene trimming of TCR beta chains was associated with a missense DCLRE1C variant in a later genetic analysis, and the association was replicated in an independent cohort. Strong co-occurrence of HLA alleles, especially DR and DQ, made assigning TCR associations to individual alleles difficult. According to the authors, the approach could potentially be generalized to other disease states and immunological phenotypes. According to a later analysis, most CMV-associated TCR beta chains appeared to be HLA-restricted, and the HLA associations seemed to be driven largely by CMV exposure. In vitro tests confirmed that a few of the cytomegalovirus-associated TCR beta chains recognize cytomegalovirus antigens. Immune exposure information for the cohort was limited to CMV serostatus. According to a later analysis, TCR association rates differed among HLA loci, with DRB1 alleles showing the most associated TCRs and HLA-C alleles showing the fewest. In a later analysis, HLA-associated TCR beta chains were found to be more clonally expanded and to have lower generation probabilities than equally common non-associated chains. Because counts were too low, about 18 rarely observed V segments, including chromosome 9 orphons, were left out of the earlier analysis of a few hundred of the donors. The classifier was reported to diagnose cytomegalovirus status with high specificity and sensitivity in both the original cohort and the validation cohort. A later analysis associated about 17,000 TCR beta sequences with specific HLA alleles at a false discovery rate of 0.05. A later analysis reported that several top co-occurrence clusters appeared linked to parvovirus B19, influenza, CMV and Epstein-Barr virus. Linkage disequilibrium might explain the correlated functional status among segregating V segments, but an unknown experimental factor could not be ruled out. Because HLA typing was unavailable for some donors at each locus, only the typed subset was used in association tests. Sequencing depth was assumed to be roughly uniform across donors in the presence/absence analyses, though that assumption may not hold. Broadly in line with IMGT annotations, most TCR beta V segments showed up in productive rearrangements about 87% or about 30% of the time in an earlier analysis of several hundred of the donors. In a later genetic analysis, fewer N-insertions in productive TCRs were reported among donors in an Asian-associated ancestry cluster than the roughly 640-donor mean.

This clone was seen once. No antigen is known for it. No much larger clone is present one base from it, and per-base qualities are unavailable. Receptor amplification or capture employed the immunoSEQ multiplex PCR assay. The multiplex PCR relied on a mix of 60 forward primers for TCR Vbeta segments and 13 reverse primers for TCR Jbeta segments. The CDR3 region of rearranged TCR beta genes was amplified from genomic DNA by a multiplex PCR assay. The Illumina HiSeq System was used to sequence the amplified TCR beta libraries as 87-base-pair reads. On the authors' methods: A later analysis counted approximately 76 million unique TCR beta chains across the 550 to 750 repertoires, and 9 million to 14 million of these chains were shared by at least two donors. A nearest-neighbor algorithm error-corrected the raw reads and collapsed the reads into unique sequences, merging closely related sequences to remove PCR and sequencing errors. V, D and J gene segments were assigned by aligning CDR3 sequences to IMGT reference sequences. For a sequence to be retained, a match of at least six nucleotides to both a V gene segment and a J gene segment was required. A rearrangement counted as productive if the CDR3 had no stop codons and remained in frame with V and J, and every other rearrangement counted as non-productive. Following IMGT convention, CDR3 was defined as the stretch from the second conserved V-encoded cysteine up to the conserved J-encoded phenylalanine. The earlier analysis of a few hundred of the donors excluded sequences that lacked an unambiguous match to a single V gene segment. An earlier analysis of about 600 of the donors called V segments functional above 56.7% productive rearrangements and segregating when the between-donor standard deviation exceeded 5%. A statistical classification framework was built to diagnose cytomegalovirus status from the catalog of TCR beta chain sequences. In a later analysis, V and J genes were assigned by comparing TCR nucleotide sequences against IMGT/GENE-DB human TR gene sequences. A later analysis assigned CDR3 sequences and most-parsimonious VDJ recombination scenarios with the TCRdist pipeline. In a later analysis, each TCR beta chain was defined by its CDR3 amino acid sequence together with its V-gene family, and reads lacking a unique V-gene family were excluded. A later analysis removed 592 highly shared, low-generation-probability nucleotide sequences to deal with suspected cross-contamination and a sequencing artifact. For each public chain, a later analysis derived a clonal expansion index from normalized ranks of inferred template counts within each repertoire. A later analysis computed generation probabilities with a VDJ recombination model fitted to out-of-frame rearrangements, and checked the results against IGoR. In a later analysis, TCR-TCR, TCR-HLA and TCR-CMV co-occurrence was scored with hypergeometric tests, and a repertoire-size bias correction was applied to TCR pairs. To estimate false discovery rates, a later analysis permuted the HLA or CMV assignments 20 times. In a later analysis, co-occurring TCRs were grouped using DBSCAN, and TCRdist sequence similarity was added for clustering within HLA-allele-positive subsets. Repertoires with fewer than 30,000 or more than 120,000 public chains, plus five repertoires with anomalous nucleotide sharing, were excluded from co-occurrence clustering. This is the immuneACCESS table as TCRdb keeps it, with only in-frame sequences that have V and J called. A part of the clones is gone; compared with another copy, unresolved V genes explain less than half, and the rest is unexplained. For V, J and clone size, that table is used; D and trimming come from the DNA. The sample table records approximately 100,000 clones; 74% of these occur just once. The ten largest clones represent 2% to 2.5% of the sample.

Inclusive of the bounding cysteine and phenylalanine, the CDR3 is 15 residues long. Only the CDR3 portion is preserved as DNA: 45 bases, with reading frame beginning at the first base. A distance of 16 bases separates the germline ends of V and J, which lose 3 bases and 5 bases respectively. Based on the germline V gene, the CDR1 and CDR2 sequences are LGHNA and YSLEER. The cohort comprised 666 healthy bone marrow donors. At the time of sampling, all cohort members were nominally healthy, though unrecorded immune exposures were likely present. Of the 550 to 750 cohort members, roughly 300 had positive CMV serostatus and approximately 360 had negative CMV serostatus, and CMV serostatus was not recorded for the donor. A peripheral blood sample was collected from each donor, and TCR beta sequencing was performed on peripheral blood mononuclear cells. The Qiagen DNeasy Blood Extraction Kit was used to extract genomic DNA from the blood cell samples.

Sequencing was done on a sample of PBMCs. The V gene is TRBV4-3 and the J gene is TRBJ1-2, with a weak D call of TRBD1 (6 bases match). The sequence was collected from a human donor in good health. CDR3 loop: CASSQKGTGLYGYTF. The sequenced DNA is TGCGCCAGCAGCCAGAAGGGCACAGGGTTGTATGGCTACACCTTC.